The TCR beta chain under discussion was sequenced for a study of low-dose radiotherapy and immunotherapy resistance in tumors. Whole-study context: The regimen for patients comprised intravenous nivolumab 240 mg every two weeks plus intravenous ipilimumab 1 mg/kg every six weeks. On a schedule of every two weeks, intravenous cyclophosphamide at a dose of 200 mg/m2 was delivered one day before each radiation and immunotherapy administration.

Time point in this sample: after trial treatment. Treatment denoted: LDRT plus nivolumab, ipilimumab, low-dose cyclophosphamide and aspirin (RACIN trial). Donors received nivolumab, ipilimumab, aspirin, low-dose cyclophosphamide and low-dose radiotherapy. Those who qualified had advanced solid tumors (lacking tumor-infiltrating lymphocytes). This clonotype was observed many times. The CDR3 is 12 amino acids. V was pared by 2 bases and J by 7 bases, with 9 bases between. Germline CDR1 is MDHEN and CDR2 is SYDVKM. With TRAV- and TRBV-specific primers, first-strand cDNA was made, covering the alpha and beta chains. TCR amplification ran about 20 PCR cycles using constant-region and V-primer adapter primers. TCRdb processed the reads anew with MiXCR; each CDR3 protein has one entry. The data show roughly 95,000 distinct CDR3 sequences, with roughly 20% seen just once and 9.5% to 15% held by the top ten.

The chain is built from TRBV28 and TRBJ2-7; D remains unclear. This receptor was identified in a female donor with ovarian cancer. The starting material was PBMCs, obtained after low-dose radiotherapy plus immunotherapy. CDR3 amino acids: CASSLRRREQYF. As DNA, the CDR3 is TGTGCCAGCAGTTTACGGCGGCGAGAGCAGTACTTC. Full variable domain (remainder filled in from reference TRBV28 and TRBJ2-7): DVKVTQSSRYLVKRTGEKVFLECVQDMDHENMFWYRQDPGLGLRLIYFSYDVKMKEKGDIPEGYSVSREKKERFSLILESASTNQTSMYLCASSLRRREQYFGPGTRLTVT.